The 26 T cell receptor beta chains listed next were all sequenced from one sample in a study of T cells in Graves' hyperthyroidism and ophthalmopathy. RNA transcripts were the template for amplifying TCR beta CDR3 regions. TCR CDR3 underwent first-round RT-PCR with the HTBI primer set. TCRdb itself ran the multiplex PCR reads through MiXCR, one entry per CDR3 protein. This table holds roughly 380,000 distinct CDR3 sequences, 11% to 15% found once. Sequenced input: blood. The receptors originated from a woman in her sixties with Graves' hyperthyroidism.

This clonotype was seen at least ten times. This chain's CDR3 is CASSEMTGLDGYTF. The CDR3 region has the DNA TGTGCCAGCAGTGAGATGACAGGGCTTGATGGCTACACCTTC. V is TRBV2 and J is TRBJ1-2, with 7 bases that match TRBD1. V lost 3 bases, J lost 6 bases, and 7 bases stayed unmatched. The CDR3 is 14 residues long. Germline-derived CDR1 and CDR2 are SNHLY and FYNNEI.

In its sample, this clonotype was seen many times. This may be a read error: a much more frequent sequence differs by one nucleotide. The chain uses TRBV3-1 and TRBJ2-3, with unresolved D. The germline V gene has CDR1 LGHDT and CDR2 YNNKEL (reference sequence). Trimming stripped 0 bases from V and 4 bases from J, with 2 bases between. CDR3 length: 12 residues. The chain's CDR3 is CASSQDSDTQYF. CDR3 bases: TGTGCCAGCAGCCAAGATTCAGATACGCAGTATTTT.

The chain has TRBV7-9 and TRBJ2-2, with TRBD2 identical over 12 bases. Germline V gene sequence: CDR1 SEHNR, CDR2 FQNEAQ (reference sequence). After removal of 5 bases from V and 7 bases from J, the junction contained 8 bases not matched to a gene. This CDR3 is 16 amino acids long. The CDR3 protein is CASSPPSGRAGGELFF. DNA for the CDR3: TGTGCCAGCAGCCCACCTAGCGGGAGGGCTGGCGGGGAGCTGTTTTTT.

In this sample, this clonotype turned up many times. The chain is built from TRBV28 and TRBJ2-7; the match to TRBD2 covers 8 bases. In germline, CDR1 is MDHEN, CDR2 SYDVKM. V was pared by 7 bases and J by 2 bases, with 4 bases of the junction left unmatched. This CDR3 has 13 amino acids. CDR3 amino acids: CASKIAGPYEQYF. CDR3 nucleotides: TGTGCCAGCAAAATAGCGGGGCCCTACGAGCAGTACTTC.

This clonotype showed up many times. The chain has TRBV5-1 and TRBJ2-5; maybe TRBD2 (6 bases). Per germline, CDR1 SGHRS and CDR2 YFSETQ. This CDR3 region has 14 residues. V was pared by 4 bases and J by 2 bases, with 12 bases between. The CDR3 DNA reads TGCGCCAGCAGCCCCGCGGGGACTCAAGAGACCCAGTACTTC. Encoded protein: CASSPAGTQETQYF.

Only a few counts were recorded for this clonotype. The rearrangement joins TRBV29-1 to TRBJ1-2, with no clear D. Germline-derived CDR1 and CDR2 are SQVTM and ANQGSEA. This CDR3 spans 12 amino acids. Trimming pared 4 bases from V and 5 bases from J, leaving 11 bases between. CDR3 sequence: CSVVEGRYGYTF. In DNA, the CDR3 is TGCAGCGTTGTGGAGGGTCGATATGGCTACACCTTC.

The table lists this clonotype with many counts. V and J are TRBV11-3 and TRBJ1-1; the D gene is possibly TRBD1 (6 bases). The CDR3 spans 12 residues. Trimming stripped 5 bases from V and 11 bases from J, with 15 bases between. CDR1 and CDR2 (germline): SGHNT, YENEEA. The CDR3 region is CASSRQVPTAFF. The CDR3 nucleotides are TGTGCCAGCAGCAGACAGGTCCCCACGGCTTTCTTT.

The table lists this clonotype with many counts. V and J are TRBV11-2 and TRBJ1-2; D not resolved. Between the trimmed V and J ends, which lost 5 bases and 0 bases, there was a span of 13 bases. The CDR3 loop spans 15 amino acids. Germline V gives CDR1 SGHAT, CDR2 FQNNGV. This chain's CDR3 is CASSRMAGANYGYTF. The CDR3 coding sequence is TGTGCCAGCAGCCGAATGGCGGGAGCTAACTATGGCTACACCTTC.

This clonotype has at least ten counts. The chain uses TRBV12-5 and TRBJ2-7; no clear D gene. Germline V CDR1 and CDR2: LGHNT, FRNRAP. V was clipped by 0 bases and J by 6 bases, with 12 bases between them. This CDR3 region has 14 residues. As DNA, the CDR3 is TGTGCTAGTGGTTTGGTTCCTAGTTTTCGCGAGCAGTACTTC. This translates into CASGLVPSFREQYF.

This clonotype was seen more than once but under ten times. The gene calls are TRBV19 and TRBJ2-7; 10 bases fit TRBD1. The CDR3 sequence is 13 residues long. Germline V gene sequence: CDR1 LNHDA, CDR2 SQIVND (reference sequence). V lost 3 bases and J lost 5; bases outside the gene matches: 1. This CDR3 is CASSIGTGDEQYF. CDR3 DNA sequence: TGTGCCAGTAGTATCGGGACAGGGGACGAGCAGTACTTC.

This clonotype was observed many times. The chain employs TRBV10-3 and TRBJ2-1, with TRBD2 matching 8 bases. The V gene end was trimmed by 3 bases and the J gene end by 6 bases; junction bases not matched to a gene: 1. The CDR3 has 13 residues. Germline V gene data show CDR1 as ENHRY and CDR2 as SYGVKD. The CDR3 bases are TGTGCCATCAGTGACGGGACTAGCAATGAGCAGTTCTTC. Translating it yields CAISDGTSNEQFF.

This clonotype was counted ten times or more. This rearrangement joins TRBV11-3 to TRBJ1-3, with TRBD1 matching over 9 bases. Unmatched junction bases numbered 8, after V lost 5 bases and J lost 0 bases. The CDR3 contains 17 residues. The V gene's germline CDR1 is SGHNT and CDR2 YENEEA. The CDR3 sequence is CASSPGQGQTSGNTIYF. The CDR3 nucleotides read TGTGCCAGCAGCCCGGGACAGGGTCAAACCTCTGGAAACACCATATATTTT.

The chain has TRBV12-5 and TRBJ2-2, with TRBD2 as a possible D gene (6 bases). From germline, CDR1 is LGHNT and CDR2 FRNRAP. This CDR3 has 16 amino acids. Deletions cut 1 base from V and 2 bases from J, with 11 bases between. For the CDR3, the DNA is TGTGCTAGTGGTTTGGAGGGACTTCCAAACACCGGGGAGCTGTTTTTT. Protein: CASGLEGLPNTGELFF.

This clonotype has at least ten counts. The chain recombines TRBV5-1 with TRBJ2-2; perhaps TRBD2 as D (5 bases). Trimming removed 4 bases from V and 5 bases from J, with 12 bases in between. Germline CDR1 reads SGHRS; CDR2 reads YFSETQ. This CDR3 comprises 14 residues. The CDR3 sequence is CASSPDPGTGELFF. The CDR3 region has the DNA TGCGCCAGCAGCCCCGACCCGGGAACCGGGGAGCTGTTTTTT.

On this clonotype itself: Its ends do not fully match the called genes, so a read error is possible. This rearrangement joins TRBV20-1 to TRBJ1-5, with TRBD1 as a possible D gene (5 bases). The CDR3 length is 15 residues. Looked up from germline, CDR1 is DFQATT and CDR2 is SNEGSKA (reference sequence). CDR3 in DNA: TGCGGTGCTTCCAGGGTTCCTCATAGCAATCAGCCCCAGCATTTT. This sequence encodes CGASRVPHSNQPQHF.

This clonotype appeared many times. The genes are TRBV10-3 and TRBJ2-7; the D gene is possibly TRBD2 (5 bases). V lost 0 bases and J lost 0, with 15 bases in between. Germline V gene sequence: CDR1 ENHRY, CDR2 SYGVKD. This CDR3 spans 17 amino acids. The CDR3 DNA is TGTGCCATCAGTGAGTCGGGAGCCCCTGGGATCTCCTACGAGCAGTACTTC. It codes for CAISESGAPGISYEQYF.

This clonotype was observed many times. CDR3 region: CASSLVLRQGEHEQFF. The CDR3 DNA sequence: TGTGCCAGCAGCTTAGTTCTGCGACAGGGAGAGCATGAGCAGTTCTTC. V gene TRBV7-9 combines with J gene TRBJ2-1; 7 nucleotides agree with TRBD1. After removal of 1 base from V and 8 bases from J, the junction contained 11 bases not matched to a gene. Germline V gene lookup returns CDR1 SEHNR and CDR2 FQNEAQ (reference sequence). CDR3 length equals 16 residues.

This sequence joins TRBV24-1 and TRBJ2-1, with 9 nucleotides matching TRBD2. Trimming cost V 7 bases and J 9 bases; bases outside gene matches: 6. Germline V gives CDR1 KGHDR, CDR2 SFDVKD. The CDR3 runs 13 residues. The CDR3 sequence is CATRGAGGSEQFF. CDR3 bases: TGTGCCACCAGGGGAGCGGGAGGATCTGAGCAGTTCTTC.

This clonotype appeared many times. The V gene is TRBV30, the J gene TRBJ2-1, with TRBD2 matching over 9 bases. This CDR3 region has 15 residues. The V gene's germline CDR1 is GTSNPN and CDR2 SVGIG (reference sequence). The V and J ends lost 0 bases and 5 bases, in that order; junction bases with no gene match: 5. CDR3 bases: TGTGCCTGGAGTGTCGGGCTAGCGGGGCACAATGAGCAGTTCTTC. Protein sequence: CAWSVGLAGHNEQFF.

Many counts were recorded for this clonotype. The rearrangement uses TRBV7-9 and TRBJ2-5, with unresolved D. Germline CDR1 SEHNR, CDR2 FQNEAQ (reference sequence). The CDR3 consists of 14 residues. Trimming shortened V by 0 bases and J by 5 bases, and 10 bases separated the two germline ends. CDR3 DNA: TGTGCCAGCAGCTTAGCGGTGTCCGGCGAGACCCAGTACTTC. Translated, it gives CASSLAVSGETQYF.

As to this clonotype: Germline and junction disagree at one end, which may indicate a read error. The chain recombines TRBV2 with TRBJ2-7, with 7 bases aligning to TRBD1. The CDR3 extends over 11 amino acids. Germline-derived CDR1 and CDR2 are SNHLY and FYNNEI. The CDR3, as DNA: TGTGCCAGCCAAGGCGAGGACAGGCGGCGGTTC. It yields the protein CASQGEDRRRF.

This clonotype has more than one count but fewer than ten. The chain couples TRBV6-4 to TRBJ1-5; 7 nucleotides align to TRBD1. This CDR3 contains 16 residues. Trimming took 5 bases from V and 9 from J; bases not matched to a gene: 16. Germline-derived CDR1 and CDR2 are MRHNA and SNTAGT. This CDR3 reads CASSKVQGTPPGPQHF. CDR3 DNA: TGTGCCAGCAGTAAGGTACAGGGGACCCCCCCGGGGCCCCAGCATTTT.

There are many counts of this clonotype. The rearrangement joins TRBV20-1 to TRBJ2-7, with 8 bases aligning to TRBD2. CDR1 and CDR2 from the germline V gene are DFQATT and SNEGSKA (reference sequence). The trim removed 5 bases at V and 0 bases at J, leaving 9 bases unmatched. CDR3 size: 15 residues. CDR3 sequence: CSASTGGGGSYEQYF. CDR3 nucleotides: TGCAGTGCTTCTACCGGGGGGGGGGGCTCCTACGAGCAGTACTTC.

This clonotype was detected ten times or more. J is TRBJ2-1 and V is TRBV12-3 or TRBV12-4, with 7 bases that match TRBD1. The length of the CDR3 is 16 residues. V gave up 6 bases and J gave up 1 base; unmatched junction bases: 9. CDR3 in amino acids: CASRPGQIFSYNEQFF. Here the CDR3 DNA reads TGTGCCAGCAGACCGGGACAGATATTTTCCTACAATGAGCAGTTCTTC.

This clonotype was recorded at least ten times. V usage is TRBV30 and J usage is TRBJ2-7; D not resolved. This CDR3 spans 13 amino acids. V gave up 0 bases and J gave up 6 bases, with 12 bases separating them. Germline loops: CDR1 GTSNPN, CDR2 SVGIG (reference sequence). CDR3 sequence: CAWSVLRVGEQYF. For the CDR3, the DNA is TGTGCCTGGAGTGTACTTCGCGTCGGCGAGCAGTACTTC.

The sample holds many counts of this clonotype. V and J are TRBV29-1 and TRBJ1-2; TRBD1 matches 10 bases. CDR1 is SQVTM, CDR2 ANQGSEA, per germline. With V trimmed by 3 bases and J by 1 base, 8 bases remained unmatched. CDR3 size: 16 residues. The CDR3 coding sequence is TGCAGCGTTGAGGGACGGTGGACAGGGGGTAACTATGGCTACACCTTC. Its protein product is CSVEGRWTGGNYGYTF.